This T cell receptor beta chain was profiled in a study of T cells in Graves' hyperthyroidism and ophthalmopathy. Looking at the study overall: Peripheral blood was taken when the disease was first diagnosed, before any treatment began.

This CDR3 has 18 residues. CDR1 is SNHLY, CDR2 FYNNEI, per germline. V lost 5 bases to trimming and J lost 5 bases, with 27 bases between them. Amplification targeted TCR beta CDR3 regions from RNA transcripts. During a first-round RT-PCR of the TCR CDR3, the HTBI primer set was used. MiXCR, applied by TCRdb to the multiplex PCR reads, yields one record per CDR3 protein. In the table there are approximately 400,000 distinct CDR3 sequences, around an eighth of which are singletons. PBMCs stemmed from 10 ml fresh peripheral blood. This sequence was found in a man aged 50-59 years with Graves' ophthalmopathy. The gene calls are TRBV2 and TRBJ1-1; a possible D gene is TRBD1 (5 bases). The specimen sequenced was blood. The CDR3 nucleotides are TGTGCCAGCAGTTTATCCCCCAGACAGACCATTGTTCCTACTGAAGCTTTCTTT. Its translation is CASSLSPRQTIVPTEAFF.